These T cell receptor beta chains were read from a single sample in a study of blood T cell repertoires in COVID-19. The protocol was immunoSEQ multiplex PCR, while the TCRdb copy is restricted to in-frame clones and leaves out a portion. The repertoire holds tens of thousands of clones, with approximately 84% as singletons. Sequencing used peripheral blood. All receptors come from a human donor in a cohort sampled during active COVID-19. CDR3s include the opening cysteine and the closing phenylalanine or tryptophan. Each record gives: V gene, J gene, CDR3 protein.

TRBV7-9,TRBJ2-3,CASSPRDSDRTDTQYF
TRBV27,TRBJ2-3,CASRTSRVTDTQYF
TRBV6-5,TRBJ2-5,CASSFSGTQYF
TRBV21-1,TRBJ1-2,CASSTTATFAGYTF
TRBV20-1,TRBJ2-7,CSAIGDGEQYF
TRBV25-1,TRBJ1-4,CASNPGRGPNEKLFF
TRBV6-2/TRBV6-3,TRBJ2-4,CASSYAGTASKNIQYF
TRBV12-1,TRBJ2-5,CASSFWPIPSETQYF
TRBV2,TRBJ2-7,CASRFSTSGSSYEQYF
TRBV27,TRBJ1-1,CASSYNPTSTGGRTEAFF
TRBV7-9,TRBJ1-1,CASSSGTVAMNTEAFF
TRBV6-5,TRBJ1-1,CASSPGTDHTEAFF
TRBV19,TRBJ2-3,CASRFEGKVTDTQYF
TRBV24-1,TRBJ1-3,CATSDGGGAWGNTIYF
TRBV5-6,TRBJ1-2,CASSELPGTGVTYYGYTF
TRBV30,TRBJ2-3,CAWSSLAGVIGASTDTQYF
TRBV7-3,TRBJ2-7,CASSPIGGTGPYEQYF
TRBV7-2,TRBJ2-1,CASSRGTGFDNEQFF
TRBV7-8,TRBJ2-7,CASSLAGSGGNEYF
TRBV12-3/TRBV12-4,TRBJ2-7,CASSRGIYEQYF
TRBV12-3/TRBV12-4,TRBJ1-5,CASSLLNQPQHF
TRBV1,TRBJ2-5,CTSSQDRAVRGQETQYF
TRBV10-3,TRBJ2-1,CATGGAGVGGSYNEQFF
TRBV7-2,TRBJ2-3,CASSLQGASDTQYF
TRBV4-2,TRBJ2-5,CASSQEIGRLYF
TRBV24-1,TRBJ1-1,CATSDGWGPNTEAFF
TRBV19,TRBJ2-2,CASSVVLKPTGELFF
TRBV7-2,TRBJ2-7,CASSWGQASYEQYF
TRBV28,TRBJ2-2,CASSLPLPGELFF
TRBV9,TRBJ1-1,CASSPTTGLNTEAFF
TRBV5-1,TRBJ2-3,CASSPPAGLLDTQYF
TRBV11-2,TRBJ2-7,CASSWGQVYEQYF
TRBV5-1,TRBJ2-1,CASSLTPRTSGRSYNEQFF
TRBV11-3,TRBJ2-1,CASSLVGTTYNEQFF
TRBV9,TRBJ2-2,CASSVAGTGFIGELFF
TRBV4-1,TRBJ2-1,CASSQSPGAAGTKDEQFF
TRBV18,TRBJ2-7,CASSPSDYEQYF
TRBV19,TRBJ2-1,CASSSRLAGGSRGQFF
TRBV27,TRBJ2-6,CASSFLYRGRTGANVLTF
TRBV7-3,TRBJ2-1,CASSLAQGNEQFF
TRBV28,TRBJ2-7,CASSRPPFEEQYF
TRBV12-3/TRBV12-4,TRBJ1-1,CASSLPADTEAFF
TRBV14,TRBJ1-4,CASSQSRGWEKLFF
TRBV10-3,TRBJ1-3,CAISDRDSFSGNTIYF
TRBV9,TRBJ2-1,CASSAPGQGPSEQFF
TRBV27,TRBJ2-1,CASSLVNRLAGFNEQFF
TRBV9,TRBJ1-1,CASSVGIGSGDTEAFF
TRBV9,TRBJ2-6,CASSENPGLAGAGANVLTF
TRBV27,TRBJ1-6,CASSPRLSYNSPLHF
TRBV5-1,TRBJ1-4,CASSLVDTTTNEKLFF
TRBV14,TRBJ1-1,CASSHTGGANTEAFF
TRBV4-2,TRBJ2-6,CASSQEGHMAGLLSGANVLTF
TRBV7-2,TRBJ2-3,CASSFGLAGSDTQYF
TRBV4-2,TRBJ1-2,CASSQGVDSYGYTF
TRBV15,TRBJ2-3,CATSRDPTNTQYF